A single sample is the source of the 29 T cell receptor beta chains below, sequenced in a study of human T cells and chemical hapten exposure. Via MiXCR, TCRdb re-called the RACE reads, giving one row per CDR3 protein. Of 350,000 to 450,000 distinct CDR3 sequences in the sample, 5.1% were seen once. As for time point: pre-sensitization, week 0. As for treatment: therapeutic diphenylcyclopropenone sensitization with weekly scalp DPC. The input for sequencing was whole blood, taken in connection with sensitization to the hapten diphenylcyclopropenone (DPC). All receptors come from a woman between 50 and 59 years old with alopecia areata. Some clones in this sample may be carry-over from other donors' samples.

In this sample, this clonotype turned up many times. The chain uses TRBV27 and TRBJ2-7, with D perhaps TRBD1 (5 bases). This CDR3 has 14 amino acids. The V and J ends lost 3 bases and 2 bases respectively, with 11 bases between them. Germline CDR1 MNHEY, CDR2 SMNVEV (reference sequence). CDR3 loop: CASSFLQGPYEQYF. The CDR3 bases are TGTGCCAGCAGTTTCCTCCAGGGCCCCTACGAGCAGTACTTC.

As DNA, the CDR3 is TGCGCCAGCAGCTTGGGCCATCCGACGGATGGCTACACCTTC. Residues: CASSLGHPTDGYTF. This chain joins TRBV5-1 and TRBJ1-2; D gene uncertain. V dropped 0 bases and J dropped 6 bases, with 12 bases sitting between them. The CDR3 is 14 amino acids. Germline V lookup: CDR1 SGHRS, CDR2 YFSETQ. Supplemented by reference TRBV5-1 and TRBJ1-2, the full variable domain reads KAGVTQTPRYLIKTRGQQVTLSCSPISGHRSVSWYQQTPGQGLQFLFEYFSETQRNKGNFPGRFSGRQFSNSRSEMNVSTLELGDSALYLCASSLGHPTDGYTFGSGTRLTVV.

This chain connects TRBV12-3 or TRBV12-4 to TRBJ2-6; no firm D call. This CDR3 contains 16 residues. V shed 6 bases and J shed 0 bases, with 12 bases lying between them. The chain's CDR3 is CASSFGQFSGANVLTF. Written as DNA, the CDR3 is TGTGCCAGCAGCTTCGGGCAGTTCTCTGGGGCCAACGTCCTGACTTTC.

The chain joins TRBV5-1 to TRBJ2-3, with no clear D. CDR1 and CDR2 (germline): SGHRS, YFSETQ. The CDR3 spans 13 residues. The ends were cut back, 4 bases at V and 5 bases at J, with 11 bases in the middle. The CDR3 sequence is CASSAGPKDTQYF. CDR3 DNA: TGCGCCAGCAGCGCCGGCCCGAAAGATACGCAGTATTTT.

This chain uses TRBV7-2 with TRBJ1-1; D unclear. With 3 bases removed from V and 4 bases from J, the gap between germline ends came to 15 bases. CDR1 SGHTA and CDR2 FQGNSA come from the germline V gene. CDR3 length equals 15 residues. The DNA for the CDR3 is TGTGCCAGCAGCTTCGGAGGCATGGTGGGCACTGAAGCTTTCTTT. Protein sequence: CASSFGGMVGTEAFF. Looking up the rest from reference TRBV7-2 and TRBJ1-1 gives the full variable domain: GAGVSQSPSNKVTEKGKDVELRCDPISGHTALYWYRQSLGQGLEFLIYFQGNSAPDKSGLPSDRFSAERTGGSVSTLTIQRTQQEDSAVYLCASSFGGMVGTEAFFGQGTRLTVV.

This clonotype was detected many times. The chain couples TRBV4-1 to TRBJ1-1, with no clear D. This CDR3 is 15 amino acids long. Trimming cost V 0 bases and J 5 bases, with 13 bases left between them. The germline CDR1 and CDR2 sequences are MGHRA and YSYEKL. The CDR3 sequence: CASSQDYSIGTEAFF. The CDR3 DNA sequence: TGCGCCAGCAGCCAAGATTACAGTATCGGGACTGAAGCTTTCTTT.

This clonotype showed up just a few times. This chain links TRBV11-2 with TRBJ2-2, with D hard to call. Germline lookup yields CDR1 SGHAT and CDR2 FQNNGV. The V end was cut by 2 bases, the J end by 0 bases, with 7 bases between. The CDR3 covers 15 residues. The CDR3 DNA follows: TGTGCCAGCAGCTTAATCAGAGCGAACACCGGGGAGCTGTTTTTT. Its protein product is CASSLIRANTGELFF.

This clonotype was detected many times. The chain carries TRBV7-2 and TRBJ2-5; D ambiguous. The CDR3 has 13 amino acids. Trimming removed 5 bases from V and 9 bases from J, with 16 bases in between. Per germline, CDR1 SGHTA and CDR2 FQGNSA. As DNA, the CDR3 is TGTGCCAGCAGCCCCGGACCCACCAAGGCCCAGTACTTC. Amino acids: CASSPGPTKAQYF.

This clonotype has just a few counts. The CDR3 here is CASSQLDRAYEQYF. The DNA of the CDR3 is TGTGCCAGCAGCCAATTGGACCGGGCCTACGAGCAGTACTTC. The V and J genes are TRBV14 and TRBJ2-7, with no clear D. The germline V and J ends were trimmed by 2 bases and 2 bases, with 10 bases remaining between them. Germline loops: CDR1 SGHDN, CDR2 FVKESK. The CDR3 sequence is 14 residues long.

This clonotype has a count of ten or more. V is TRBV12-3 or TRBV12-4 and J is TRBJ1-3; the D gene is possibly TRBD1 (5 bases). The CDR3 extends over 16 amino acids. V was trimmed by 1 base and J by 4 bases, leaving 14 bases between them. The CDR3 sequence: CASSLVEGSSGNTIYF. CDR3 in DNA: TGTGCCAGCAGTTTAGTCGAGGGGAGTTCCGGAAACACCATATATTTT.

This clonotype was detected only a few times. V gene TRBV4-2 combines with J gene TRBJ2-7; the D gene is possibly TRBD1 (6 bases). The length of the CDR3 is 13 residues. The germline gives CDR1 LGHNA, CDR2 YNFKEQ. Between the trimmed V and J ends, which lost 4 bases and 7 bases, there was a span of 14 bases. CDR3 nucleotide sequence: TGTGCCAGCAGCCGAGATCGCACAGGGGAGCAGTACTTC. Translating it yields CASSRDRTGEQYF.

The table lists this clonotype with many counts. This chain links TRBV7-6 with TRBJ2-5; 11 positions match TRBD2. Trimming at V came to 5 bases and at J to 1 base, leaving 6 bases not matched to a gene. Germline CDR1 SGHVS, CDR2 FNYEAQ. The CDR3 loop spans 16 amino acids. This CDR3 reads CASSAYLAGGQETQYF. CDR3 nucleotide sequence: TGTGCCAGCAGCGCCTACCTAGCGGGAGGCCAAGAGACCCAGTACTTC.

The CDR3 sequence is CSASPLEETYEQYF. The DNA for the CDR3 is TGCAGTGCTAGTCCCCTAGAGGAGACCTACGAGCAGTACTTC. The chain has TRBV20-1 and TRBJ2-7; D is undetermined. CDR1 is DFQATT and CDR2 is SNEGSKA in the germline V gene (reference sequence). CDR3 length equals 14 residues. Trimming removed 3 bases from V and 2 bases from J, with 14 bases in between.

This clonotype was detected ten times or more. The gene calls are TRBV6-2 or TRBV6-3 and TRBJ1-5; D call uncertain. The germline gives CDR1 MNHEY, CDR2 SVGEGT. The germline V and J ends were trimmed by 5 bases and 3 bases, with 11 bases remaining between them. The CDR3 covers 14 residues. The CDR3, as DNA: TGTGCCAGCAGTCTATACTACGCCAATCAGCCCCAGCATTTT. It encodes CASSLYYANQPQHF.

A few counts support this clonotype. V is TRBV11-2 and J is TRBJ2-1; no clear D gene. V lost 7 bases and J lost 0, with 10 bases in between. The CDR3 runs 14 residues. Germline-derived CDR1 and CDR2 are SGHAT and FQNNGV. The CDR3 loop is CASTLGISYNEQFF. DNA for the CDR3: TGTGCCAGCACCCTAGGCATCTCCTACAATGAGCAGTTCTTC.

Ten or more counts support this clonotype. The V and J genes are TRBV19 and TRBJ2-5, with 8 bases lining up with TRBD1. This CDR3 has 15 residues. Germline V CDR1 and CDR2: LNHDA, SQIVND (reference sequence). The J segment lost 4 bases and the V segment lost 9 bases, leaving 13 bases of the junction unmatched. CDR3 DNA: TGTGCCAGCAGTCCTCCCGGACAGGGCAGAGAGACCCAGTACTTC. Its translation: CASSPPGQGRETQYF.

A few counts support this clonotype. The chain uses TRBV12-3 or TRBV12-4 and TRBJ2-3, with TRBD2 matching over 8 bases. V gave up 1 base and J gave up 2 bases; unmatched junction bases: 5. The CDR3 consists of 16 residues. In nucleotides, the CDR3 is TGTGCCAGCAGTTTAGTTCCGCGGGGGGCCACAGATACGCAGTATTTT. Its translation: CASSLVPRGATDTQYF.

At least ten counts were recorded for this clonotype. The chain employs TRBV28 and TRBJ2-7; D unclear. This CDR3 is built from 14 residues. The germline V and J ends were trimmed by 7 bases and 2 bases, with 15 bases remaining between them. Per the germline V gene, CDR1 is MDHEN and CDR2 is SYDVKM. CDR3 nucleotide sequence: TGTGCCAGCAACCAACCCCAGGTTACCTACGAGCAGTACTTC. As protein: CASNQPQVTYEQYF. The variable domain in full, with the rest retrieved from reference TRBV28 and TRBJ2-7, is DVKVTQSSRYLVKRTGEKVFLECVQDMDHENMFWYRQDPGLGLRLIYFSYDVKMKEKGDIPEGYSVSREKKERFSLILESASTNQTSMYLCASNQPQVTYEQYFGPGTRLTVT.

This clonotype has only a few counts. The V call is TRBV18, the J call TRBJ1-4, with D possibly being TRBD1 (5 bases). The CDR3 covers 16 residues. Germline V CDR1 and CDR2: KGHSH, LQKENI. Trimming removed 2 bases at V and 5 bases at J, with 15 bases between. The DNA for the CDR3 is TGTGCCAGCTCACCAGGGGTTCGAGGGGCGAATGAAAAACTGTTTTTT. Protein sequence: CASSPGVRGANEKLFF.

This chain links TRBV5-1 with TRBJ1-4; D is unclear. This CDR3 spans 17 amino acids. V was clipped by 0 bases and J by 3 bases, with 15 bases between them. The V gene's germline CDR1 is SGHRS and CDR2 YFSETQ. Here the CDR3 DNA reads TGCGCCAGCAGCTTGGTCTTCGTAGGAGGAGCTAATGAAAAACTGTTTTTT. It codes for CASSLVFVGGANEKLFF.

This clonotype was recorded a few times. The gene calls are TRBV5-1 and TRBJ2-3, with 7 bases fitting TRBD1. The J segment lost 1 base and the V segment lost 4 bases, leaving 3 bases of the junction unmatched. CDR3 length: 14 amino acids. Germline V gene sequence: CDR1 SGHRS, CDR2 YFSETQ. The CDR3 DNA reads TGCGCCAGCAGCGGGGACAGCCGCACAGATACGCAGTATTTT. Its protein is CASSGDSRTDTQYF.

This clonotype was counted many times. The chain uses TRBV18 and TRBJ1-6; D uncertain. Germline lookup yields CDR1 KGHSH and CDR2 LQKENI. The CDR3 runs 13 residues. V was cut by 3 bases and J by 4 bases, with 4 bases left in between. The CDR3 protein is CASSPDYNSPLHF. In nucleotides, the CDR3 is TGTGCCAGCTCACCCGATTATAATTCACCCCTCCACTTT.

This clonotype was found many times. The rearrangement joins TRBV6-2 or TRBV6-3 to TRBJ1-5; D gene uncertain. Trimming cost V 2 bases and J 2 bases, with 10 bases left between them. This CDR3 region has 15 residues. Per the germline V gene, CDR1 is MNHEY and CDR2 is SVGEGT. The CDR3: CASSYGRIGNQPQHF. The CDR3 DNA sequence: TGTGCCAGCAGTTACGGTCGGATCGGCAATCAGCCCCAGCATTTT.

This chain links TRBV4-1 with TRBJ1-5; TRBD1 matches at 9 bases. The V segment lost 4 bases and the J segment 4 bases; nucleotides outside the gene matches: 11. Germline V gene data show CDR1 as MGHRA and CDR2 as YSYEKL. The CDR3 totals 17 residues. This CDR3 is CASSPWTGDTKNQPQHF. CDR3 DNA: TGCGCCAGCAGCCCGTGGACAGGGGATACTAAGAATCAGCCCCAGCATTTT.

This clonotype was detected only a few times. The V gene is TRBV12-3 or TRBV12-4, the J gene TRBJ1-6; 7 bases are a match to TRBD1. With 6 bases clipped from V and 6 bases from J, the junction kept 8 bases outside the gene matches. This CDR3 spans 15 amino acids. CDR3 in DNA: TGTGCCAGCAGAATAGACAGGGCGGGTAATTCACCCCTCCACTTT. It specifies CASRIDRAGNSPLHF.

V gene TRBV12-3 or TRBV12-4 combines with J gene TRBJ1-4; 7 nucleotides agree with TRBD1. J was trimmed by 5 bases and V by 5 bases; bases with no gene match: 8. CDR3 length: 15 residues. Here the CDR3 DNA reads TGTGCCAGCAGTCTGGGCGGGACAGAGAATGAAAAACTGTTTTTT. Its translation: CASSLGGTENEKLFF.

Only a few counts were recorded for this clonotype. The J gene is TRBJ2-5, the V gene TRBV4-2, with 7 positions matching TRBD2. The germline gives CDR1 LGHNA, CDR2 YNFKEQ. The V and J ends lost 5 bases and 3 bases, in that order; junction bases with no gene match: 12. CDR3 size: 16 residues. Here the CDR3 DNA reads TGTGCCAGCAGCTCCCATCCGGGACGGGGGGAAGAGACCCAGTACTTC. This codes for CASSSHPGRGEETQYF.

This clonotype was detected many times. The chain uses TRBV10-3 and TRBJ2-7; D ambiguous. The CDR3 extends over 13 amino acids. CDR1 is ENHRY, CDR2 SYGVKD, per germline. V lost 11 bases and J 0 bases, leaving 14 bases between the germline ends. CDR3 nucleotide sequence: TGTGCCGCCAGCGAGTTCAGCTCCTACGAGCAGTACTTC. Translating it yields CAASEFSSYEQYF.

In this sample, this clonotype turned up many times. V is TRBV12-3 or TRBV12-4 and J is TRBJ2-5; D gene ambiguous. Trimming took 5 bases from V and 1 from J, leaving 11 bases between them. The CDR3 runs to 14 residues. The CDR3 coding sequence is TGTGCCAGCAGTGCTGGATCTCTCCAAGAGACCCAGTACTTC. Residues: CASSAGSLQETQYF.